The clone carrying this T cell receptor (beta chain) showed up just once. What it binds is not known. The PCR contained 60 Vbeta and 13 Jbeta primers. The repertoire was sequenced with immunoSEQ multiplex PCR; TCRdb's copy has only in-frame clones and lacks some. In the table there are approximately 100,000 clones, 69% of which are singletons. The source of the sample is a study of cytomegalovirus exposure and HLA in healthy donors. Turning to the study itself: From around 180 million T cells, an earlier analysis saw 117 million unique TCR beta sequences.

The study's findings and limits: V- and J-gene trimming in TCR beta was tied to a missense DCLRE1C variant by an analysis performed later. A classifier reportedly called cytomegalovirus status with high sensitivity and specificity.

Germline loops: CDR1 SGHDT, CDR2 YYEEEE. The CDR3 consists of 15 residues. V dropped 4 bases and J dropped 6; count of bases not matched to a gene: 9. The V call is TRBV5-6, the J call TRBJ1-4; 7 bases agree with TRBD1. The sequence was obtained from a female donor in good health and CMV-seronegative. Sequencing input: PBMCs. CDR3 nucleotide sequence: TGTGCCAGCAGCACACAGGGGCGGCGGGATGAAAAACTGTTTTTT. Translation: CASSTQGRRDEKLFF.